This T cell receptor beta chain was obtained from a study of cytomegalovirus exposure and HLA in healthy donors. Study-level results: A later analysis associated 15,000 to 20,000 TCR beta sequences with HLA alleles at a 0.05 false discovery rate. An analysis done earlier found most TCR beta V segments productive about 87% or about 30% of the time.

Each donor was nominally healthy when sampled (though unrecorded immune exposures were likely). In the PCR, 60 Vbeta and 13 Jbeta primers were used. TCRdb's table, derived via immunoSEQ multiplex PCR, lists solely in-frame clones and lacks some. This sample lists tens of thousands of clones; its ten largest clones have approximately 2.1%. Comments on this clone: No antigen is known for it.

The receptor was derived from a woman aged 40-49 years in good health and CMV-seropositive. The sequenced material came from PBMCs.

The CDR3 loop reads CASSFRGAGNTIYF. The DNA for the CDR3 is TGTGCCAGCAGTTTTCGGGGAGCTGGAAACACCATATATTTT. The chain carries TRBV28 and TRBJ1-3; D remains unclear. There are 14 residues in the CDR3. Trimming removed 3 bases at V and 2 bases at J, with 8 bases between. The germline V gene has CDR1 MDHEN and CDR2 SYDVKM.